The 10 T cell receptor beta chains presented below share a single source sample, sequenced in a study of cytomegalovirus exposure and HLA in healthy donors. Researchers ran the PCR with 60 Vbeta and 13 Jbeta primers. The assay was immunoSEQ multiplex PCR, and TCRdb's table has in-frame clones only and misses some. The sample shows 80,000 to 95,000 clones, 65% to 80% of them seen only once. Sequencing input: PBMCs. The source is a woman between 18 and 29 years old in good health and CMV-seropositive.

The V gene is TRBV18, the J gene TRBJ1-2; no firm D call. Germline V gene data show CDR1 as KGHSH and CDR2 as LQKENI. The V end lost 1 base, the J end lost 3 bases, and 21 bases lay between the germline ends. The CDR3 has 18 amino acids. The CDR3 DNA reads TGTGCCAGCTCACCACTCCCCGCGGGCGGGTGGGCTGACTATGGCTACACCTTC. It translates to CASSPLPAGGWADYGYTF.

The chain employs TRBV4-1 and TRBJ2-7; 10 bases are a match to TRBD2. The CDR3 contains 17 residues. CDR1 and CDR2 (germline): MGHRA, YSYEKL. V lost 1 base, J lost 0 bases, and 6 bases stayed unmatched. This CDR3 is CASSQVLSGGSSYEQYF. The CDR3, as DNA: TGCGCCAGCAGCCAAGTCCTTAGCGGGGGGAGCTCCTACGAGCAGTACTTC.

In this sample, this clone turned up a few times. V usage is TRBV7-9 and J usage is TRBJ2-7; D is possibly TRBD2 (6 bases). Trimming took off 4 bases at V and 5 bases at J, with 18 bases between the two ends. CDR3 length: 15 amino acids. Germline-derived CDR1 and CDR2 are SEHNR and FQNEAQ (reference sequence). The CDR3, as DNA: TGTGCCAGCAGCTCCCGGGACTTCGGAGAAAACGAGCAGTACTTC. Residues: CASSSRDFGENEQYF.

The DNA for the CDR3 is TGTGCCAGCATCGAAATAGCGGGAGGGCAATACAATGAGCAGTTCTTC. Protein product: CASIEIAGGQYNEQFF. The chain has TRBV7-2 and TRBJ2-1; 11 bases line up with TRBD2. V was clipped by 7 bases and J by 4 bases; unmatched bases: 9. The CDR3 is 16 residues long. Germline-derived CDR1 and CDR2 are SGHTA and FQGNSA. Filled out from reference TRBV7-2 and TRBJ2-1, the complete variable domain reads GAGVSQSPSNKVTEKGKDVELRCDPISGHTALYWYRQSLGQGLEFLIYFQGNSAPDKSGLPSDRFSAERTGGSVSTLTIQRTQQEDSAVYLCASIEIAGGQYNEQFFGPGTRLTVL.

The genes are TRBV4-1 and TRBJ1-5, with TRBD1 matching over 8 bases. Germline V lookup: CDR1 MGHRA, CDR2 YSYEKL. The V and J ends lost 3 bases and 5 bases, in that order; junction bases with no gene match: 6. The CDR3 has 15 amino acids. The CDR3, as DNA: TGCGCCAGCAGCCACCCGGACAGGGAGGATCAGCCCCAGCATTTT. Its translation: CASSHPDREDQPQHF.

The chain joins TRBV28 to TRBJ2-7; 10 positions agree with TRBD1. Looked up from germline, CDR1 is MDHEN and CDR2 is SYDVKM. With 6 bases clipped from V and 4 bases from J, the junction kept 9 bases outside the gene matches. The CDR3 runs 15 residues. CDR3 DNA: TGTGCCAGCAGCGTAGTGGGACAGGGGTGGTACGAGCAGTACTTC. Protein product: CASSVVGQGWYEQYF. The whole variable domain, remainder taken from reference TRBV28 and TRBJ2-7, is DVKVTQSSRYLVKRTGEKVFLECVQDMDHENMFWYRQDPGLGLRLIYFSYDVKMKEKGDIPEGYSVSREKKERFSLILESASTNQTSMYLCASSVVGQGWYEQYFGPGTRLTVT.

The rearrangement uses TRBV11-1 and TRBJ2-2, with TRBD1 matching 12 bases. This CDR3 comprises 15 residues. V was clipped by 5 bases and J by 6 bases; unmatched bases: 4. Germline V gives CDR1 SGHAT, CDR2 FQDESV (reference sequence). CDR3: CASSEGQGAAGELFF. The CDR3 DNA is TGTGCCAGCAGCGAGGGACAGGGGGCGGCCGGGGAGCTGTTTTTT.

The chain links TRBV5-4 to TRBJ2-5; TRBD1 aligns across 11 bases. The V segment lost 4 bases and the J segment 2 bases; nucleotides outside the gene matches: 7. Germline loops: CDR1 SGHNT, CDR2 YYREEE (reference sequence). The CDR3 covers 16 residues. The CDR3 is CASSPTGTGGQETQYF. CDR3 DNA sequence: TGTGCCAGCAGCCCGACGGGGACAGGGGGGCAAGAGACCCAGTACTTC.

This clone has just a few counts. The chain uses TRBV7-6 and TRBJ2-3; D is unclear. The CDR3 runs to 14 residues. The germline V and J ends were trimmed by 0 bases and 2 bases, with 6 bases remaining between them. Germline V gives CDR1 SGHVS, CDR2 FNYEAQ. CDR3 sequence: CASSLARPTDTQYF. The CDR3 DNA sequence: TGTGCCAGCAGCTTAGCGCGGCCCACAGATACGCAGTATTTT.

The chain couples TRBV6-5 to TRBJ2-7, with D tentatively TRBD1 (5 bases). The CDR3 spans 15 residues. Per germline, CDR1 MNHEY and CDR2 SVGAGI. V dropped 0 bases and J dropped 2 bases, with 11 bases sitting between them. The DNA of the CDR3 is TGTGCCAGCAGTTACTCACAGGTGGGCCCCTACGAGCAGTACTTC. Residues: CASSYSQVGPYEQYF.